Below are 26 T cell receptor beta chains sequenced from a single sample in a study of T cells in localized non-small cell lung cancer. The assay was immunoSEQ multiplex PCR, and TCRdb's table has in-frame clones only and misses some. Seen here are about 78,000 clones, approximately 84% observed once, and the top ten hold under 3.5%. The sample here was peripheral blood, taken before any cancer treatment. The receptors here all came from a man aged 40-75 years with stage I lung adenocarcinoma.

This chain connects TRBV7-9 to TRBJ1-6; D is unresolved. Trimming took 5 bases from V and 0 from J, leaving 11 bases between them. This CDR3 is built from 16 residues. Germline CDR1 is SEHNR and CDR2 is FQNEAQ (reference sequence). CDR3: CASSHPGSSYNSPLHF. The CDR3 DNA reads TGTGCCAGCAGCCATCCCGGGAGCTCCTATAATTCACCCCTCCACTTT.

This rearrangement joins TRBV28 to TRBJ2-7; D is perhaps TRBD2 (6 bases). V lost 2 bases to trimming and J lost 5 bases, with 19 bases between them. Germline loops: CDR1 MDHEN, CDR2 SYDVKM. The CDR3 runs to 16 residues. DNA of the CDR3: TGTGCCAGCAGTTTAAGACCGGGACGGCCGGGGGACGAGCAGTACTTC. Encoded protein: CASSLRPGRPGDEQYF.

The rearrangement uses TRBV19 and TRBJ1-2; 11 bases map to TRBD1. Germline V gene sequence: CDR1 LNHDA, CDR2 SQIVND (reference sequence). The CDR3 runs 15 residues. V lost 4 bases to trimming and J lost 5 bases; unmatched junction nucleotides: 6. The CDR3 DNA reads TGTGCCAGTAGTAGATACGGGACAGGGGGATATGGCTACACCTTC. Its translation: CASSRYGTGGYGYTF.

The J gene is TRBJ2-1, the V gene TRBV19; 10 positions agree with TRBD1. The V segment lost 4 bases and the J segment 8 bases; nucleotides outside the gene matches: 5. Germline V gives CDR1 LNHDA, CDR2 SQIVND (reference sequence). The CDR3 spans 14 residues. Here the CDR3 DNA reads TGTGCCAGTAGTAATCGACAGGGGGCATATGAGCAGTTCTTC. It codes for CASSNRQGAYEQFF.

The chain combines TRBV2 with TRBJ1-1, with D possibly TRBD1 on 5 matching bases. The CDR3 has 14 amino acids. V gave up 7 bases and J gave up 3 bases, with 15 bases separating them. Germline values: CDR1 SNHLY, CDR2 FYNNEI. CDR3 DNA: TGTGCCAGCAAGGGGACCGGTGGGTACACTGAAGCTTTCTTT. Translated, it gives CASKGTGGYTEAFF.

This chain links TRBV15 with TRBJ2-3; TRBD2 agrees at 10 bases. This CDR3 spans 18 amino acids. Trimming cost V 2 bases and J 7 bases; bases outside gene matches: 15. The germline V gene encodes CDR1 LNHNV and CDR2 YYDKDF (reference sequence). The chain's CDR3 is CATSRLGVAGGEGNTQYF. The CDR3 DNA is TGTGCCACCAGCAGACTTGGGGTAGCGGGAGGCGAGGGAAATACGCAGTATTTT.

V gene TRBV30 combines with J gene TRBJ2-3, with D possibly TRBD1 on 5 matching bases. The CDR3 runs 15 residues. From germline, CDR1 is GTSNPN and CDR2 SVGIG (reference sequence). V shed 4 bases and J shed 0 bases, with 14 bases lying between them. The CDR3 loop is CAWNFQGVSTDTQYF. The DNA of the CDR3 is TGTGCCTGGAACTTCCAAGGGGTGAGCACAGATACGCAGTATTTT.

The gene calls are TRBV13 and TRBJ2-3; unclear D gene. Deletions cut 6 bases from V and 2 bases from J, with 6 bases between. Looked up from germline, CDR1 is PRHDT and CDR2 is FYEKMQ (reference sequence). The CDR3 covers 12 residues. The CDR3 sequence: CASREDTDTQYF. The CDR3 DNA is TGTGCCAGCAGGGAAGACACAGATACGCAGTATTTT.

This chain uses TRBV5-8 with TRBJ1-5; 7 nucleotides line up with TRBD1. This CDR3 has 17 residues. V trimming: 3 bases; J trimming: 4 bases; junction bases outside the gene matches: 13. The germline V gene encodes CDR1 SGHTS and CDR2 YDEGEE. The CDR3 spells CASSSPGGPRGNQPQHF. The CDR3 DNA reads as TGTGCCAGCAGCTCGCCAGGGGGGCCCCGAGGGAATCAGCCCCAGCATTTT.

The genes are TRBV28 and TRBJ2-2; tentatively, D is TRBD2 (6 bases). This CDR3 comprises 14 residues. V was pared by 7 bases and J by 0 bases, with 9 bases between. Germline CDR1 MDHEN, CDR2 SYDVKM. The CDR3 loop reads CASTGGANTGELFF. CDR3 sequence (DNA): TGTGCCAGCACCGGGGGAGCGAACACCGGGGAGCTGTTTTTT.

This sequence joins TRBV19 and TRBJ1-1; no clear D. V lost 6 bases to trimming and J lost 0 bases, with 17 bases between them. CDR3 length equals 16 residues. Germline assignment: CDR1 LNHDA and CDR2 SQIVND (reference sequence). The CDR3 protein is CASSESGGSMNTEAFF. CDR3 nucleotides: TGTGCCAGTAGCGAGTCGGGAGGCAGCATGAACACTGAAGCTTTCTTT.

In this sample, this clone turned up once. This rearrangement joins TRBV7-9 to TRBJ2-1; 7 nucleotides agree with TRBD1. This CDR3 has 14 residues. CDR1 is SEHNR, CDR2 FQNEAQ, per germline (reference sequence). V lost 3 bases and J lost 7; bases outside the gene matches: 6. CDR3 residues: CASSFDRVGNEQFF. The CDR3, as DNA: TGTGCCAGCAGCTTTGACAGGGTGGGGAATGAGCAGTTCTTC. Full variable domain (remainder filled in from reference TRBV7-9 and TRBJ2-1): DTGVSQNPRHKITKRGQNVTFRCDPISEHNRLYWYRQTLGQGPEFLTYFQNEAQLEKSRLLSDRFSAERPKGSFSTLEIQRTEQGDSAMYLCASSFDRVGNEQFFGPGTRLTVL.

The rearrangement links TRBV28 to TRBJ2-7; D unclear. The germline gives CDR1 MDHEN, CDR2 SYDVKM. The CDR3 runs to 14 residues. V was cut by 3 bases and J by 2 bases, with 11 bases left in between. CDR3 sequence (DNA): TGTGCCAGCAGTTTCCGTGTCAAGACCTACGAGCAGTACTTC. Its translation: CASSFRVKTYEQYF.

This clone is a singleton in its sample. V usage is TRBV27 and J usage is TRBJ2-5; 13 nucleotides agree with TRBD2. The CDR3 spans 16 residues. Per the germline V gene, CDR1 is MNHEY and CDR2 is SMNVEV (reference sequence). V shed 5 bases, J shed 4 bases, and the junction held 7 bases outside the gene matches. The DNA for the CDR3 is TGTGCCAGCAGTCCCCGACTAGCGGGAGGAGCAGAGACCCAGTACTTC. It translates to CASSPRLAGGAETQYF.

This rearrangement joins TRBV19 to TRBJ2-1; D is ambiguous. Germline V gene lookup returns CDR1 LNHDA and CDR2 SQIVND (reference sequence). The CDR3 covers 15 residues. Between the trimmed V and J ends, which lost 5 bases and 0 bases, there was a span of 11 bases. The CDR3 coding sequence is TGTGCCAGTAGTGATTATGCTAGCTCCTACAATGAGCAGTTCTTC. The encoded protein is CASSDYASSYNEQFF. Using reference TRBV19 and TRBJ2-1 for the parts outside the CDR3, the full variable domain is DGGITQSPKYLFRKEGQNVTLSCEQNLNHDAMYWYRQDPGQGLRLIYYSQIVNDFQKGDIAEGYSVSREKKESFPLTVTSAQKNPTAFYLCASSDYASSYNEQFFGPGTRLTVL.

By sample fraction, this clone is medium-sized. The CDR3 protein is CASSVATPNSPLHF. The DNA for the CDR3 is TGTGCCAGCAGCGTAGCTACTCCTAATTCACCCCTCCACTTT. The V call is TRBV9, the J call TRBJ1-6; D remains unclear. CDR3 length: 14 amino acids. CDR1 and CDR2 from the germline V gene are SGDLS and YYNGEE. Between the trimmed V and J ends, which lost 0 bases and 6 bases, there was a span of 7 bases.

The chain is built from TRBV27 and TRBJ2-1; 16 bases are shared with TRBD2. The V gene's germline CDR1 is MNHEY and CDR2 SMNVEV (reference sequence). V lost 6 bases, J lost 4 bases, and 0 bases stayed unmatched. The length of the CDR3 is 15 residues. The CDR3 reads CASRGLAGGYNEQFF. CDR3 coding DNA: TGTGCCAGCAGGGGACTAGCGGGAGGGTACAATGAGCAGTTCTTC.

The CDR3 DNA reads as TGTGCCAGTAGTATTTACAGGGGGGCCTACAATGAGCAGTTCTTC. Translation gives CASSIYRGAYNEQFF. The rearrangement links TRBV19 to TRBJ2-1; 8 nucleotides agree with TRBD1. CDR3 length: 15 amino acids. The trim removed 3 bases at V and 2 bases at J, leaving 3 bases unmatched. From germline, CDR1 is LNHDA and CDR2 SQIVND (reference sequence).

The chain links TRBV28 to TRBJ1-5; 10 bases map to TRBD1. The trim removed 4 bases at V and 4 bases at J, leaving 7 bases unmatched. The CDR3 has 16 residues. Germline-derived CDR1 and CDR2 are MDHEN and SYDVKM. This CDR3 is CASSSSGTGANQPQHF. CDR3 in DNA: TGTGCCAGCAGTTCCTCCGGGACAGGGGCGAATCAGCCCCAGCATTTT.

CDR3 coding DNA: TGTGCCTGGAGAGATAGCTACACCGGGGAGCTGTTTTTT. Its protein is CAWRDSYTGELFF. The chain uses TRBV30 and TRBJ2-2; D uncertain. Germline CDR1 and CDR2: GTSNPN and SVGIG (reference sequence). Trimming left V 3 bases short and J 3 bases short, with 8 bases between. The length of the CDR3 is 13 residues.

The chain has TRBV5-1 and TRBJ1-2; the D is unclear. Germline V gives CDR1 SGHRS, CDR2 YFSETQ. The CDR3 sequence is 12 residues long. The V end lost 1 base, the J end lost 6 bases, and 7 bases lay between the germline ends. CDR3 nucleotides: TGCGCCAGCAGCTTGTCCCTCAATGGCTACACCTTC. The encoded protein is CASSLSLNGYTF.

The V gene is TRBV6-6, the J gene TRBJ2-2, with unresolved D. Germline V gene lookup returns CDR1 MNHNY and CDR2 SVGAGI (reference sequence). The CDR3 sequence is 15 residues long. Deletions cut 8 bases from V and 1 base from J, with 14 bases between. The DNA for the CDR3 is TGTGCCAGCGGGGATCGTAGTTTGAACACCGGGGAGCTGTTTTTT. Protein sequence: CASGDRSLNTGELFF.

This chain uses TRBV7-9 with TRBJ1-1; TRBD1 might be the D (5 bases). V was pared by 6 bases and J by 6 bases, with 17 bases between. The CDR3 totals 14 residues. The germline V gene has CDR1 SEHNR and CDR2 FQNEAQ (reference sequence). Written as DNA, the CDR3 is TGTGCCAGCAGTCTTACGCGGACAACACCTGAAGCTTTCTTT. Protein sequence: CASSLTRTTPEAFF.

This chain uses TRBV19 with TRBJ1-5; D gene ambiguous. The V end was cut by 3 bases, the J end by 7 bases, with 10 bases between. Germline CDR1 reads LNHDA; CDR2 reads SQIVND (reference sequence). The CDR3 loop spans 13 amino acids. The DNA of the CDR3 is TGTGCCAGTAGTATCACAGCCTGGCAGCCCCAGCATTTT. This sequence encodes CASSITAWQPQHF.

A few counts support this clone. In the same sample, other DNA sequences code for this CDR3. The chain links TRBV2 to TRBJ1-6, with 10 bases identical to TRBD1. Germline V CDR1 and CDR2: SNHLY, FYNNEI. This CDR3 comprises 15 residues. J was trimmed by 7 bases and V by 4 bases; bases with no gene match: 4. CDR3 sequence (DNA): TGTGCCAGCAGTGGGCCGACAGGGGGCAATTCACCCCTCCACTTT. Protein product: CASSGPTGGNSPLHF.

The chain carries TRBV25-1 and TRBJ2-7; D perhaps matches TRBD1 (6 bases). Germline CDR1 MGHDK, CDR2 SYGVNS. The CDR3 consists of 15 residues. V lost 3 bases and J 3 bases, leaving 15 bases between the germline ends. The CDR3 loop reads CASSDRAGDLYEQYF. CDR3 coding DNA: TGTGCCAGCAGTGACCGAGCAGGGGACCTCTACGAGCAGTACTTC.